This TCR beta chain derives from a study of blood T cell repertoires in COVID-19 (dated by TCRdb to 2020 to 2021). Notes on the research overall: The collaborator samples originated in the United States, Italy and Spain and spanned the acute and convalescent phases of COVID-19. The material from the prospective study consisted of cDNA or gDNA derived from T cells, B-cell-depleted T cells, or PBMCs. Deeply sampled blood TCRbeta repertoires from subjects exposed to, actively infected with, or recovered from COVID-19 were included in the dataset. Where HLA class I and class II types were available, the types were taken from metadata supplied by the sample provider, not from assay-based typing. The repertoires were released in a freely available public database intended as a resource for research on the immune response to SARS-CoV-2. Samples were obtained from the ongoing ImmuneRACE study (first 160 participants) and from over 1,000 subjects provided by 6 global collaborators. The sample metadata nearly always contained a de-identified subject ID, COVID-19 status, age in years and sex. On the study overall, not on this receptor specifically: Clinical and demographic metadata were provided uncurated, with the amount varying by source and participant.

The collaborating institutions used their own protocols to collect whole blood in K2EDTA tubes. For TCRbeta analysis, collaborator samples were shipped as frozen whole blood, as isolated PBMCs, or as DNA extracted from either sample type. TCRbeta CDR3 regions were amplified from genomic DNA by means of the immunoSEQ Assay, a bias-controlled multiplex PCR. As for the authors' bioinformatics: The number of nucleated cells in each sample was estimated by amplification of reference gene primers within the assay. Sequence reads were collapsed and filtered to measure the absolute abundance of every unique TCRbeta CDR3 rearrangement. Productive Simpson clonality was computed per sample as the square root of Simpson's diversity index over productive rearrangements. Drawn from immuneACCESS, this table holds only the in-frame rearrangements with V and J called that TCRdb kept. Clones are partly lost; checked studies trace under half to an unresolved V gene and leave the rest unexplained. The V and J calls and the clone size are those of that table, but D and trimming were determined from the DNA. This sample holds around 93,000 clones; 87% were observed only once. The ten largest clonotypes hold 15% of the sample.

V loses 0 bases at its end and J loses 2 bases; junction bases beyond the gene matches: 3. Its CDR3 holds 16 amino acids, cysteine through phenylalanine. Just the 48-base CDR3 DNA is kept, in frame starting at base 1. CDR1 and CDR2 are drawn from the germline V gene: SGHDN, FVKESK. Points on this clone: Its antigen specificity is not known. Base quality data are lacking; no much larger clone is found one base away.

Sequenced: peripheral blood. The receptor was isolated from a human donor in a cohort sampled during active COVID-19. Recombination connected TRBV14 to TRBJ2-1, and 8 junctional nucleotides match TRBD1. DNA sequence: TGTGCCAGCAGCCAAGAATGGACAGGGACCTACAATGAGCAGTTCTTC. Its protein product is CASSQEWTGTYNEQFF. The full variable domain, with segments outside the CDR3 supplied by the reference TRBV14 and TRBJ2-1 proteins, appears as EAGVTQFPSHSVIEKGQTVTLRCDPISGHDNLYWYRRVMGKEIKFLLHFVKESKQDESGMPNNRFLAERTGGTYSTLKVQPAELEDSGVYFCASSQEWTGTYNEQFFGPGTRLTVL.